This T cell receptor beta chain came from a study of Tregs in tolerant kidney transplant recipients. Study background: Mixed chimerism was transient after nonmyeloablative marrow transplants from related graft donors.

Only in-frame clones appear in the TCRdb table, and some are missing; sequencing was by immunoSEQ multiplex PCR. The sample has tens of thousands of clones, 98% seen once; the top ten hold 0.3% to 0.4%. As for this clone: The antigen remains undetermined.

V lost 7 bases, J lost 7 bases, and 13 bases lay in between. The germline CDR1 and CDR2 sequences are MNHEY and SVGAGI. This CDR3 is 13 amino acids long. General study results and limits: Activated donor B cell expansion appeared to reveal the most relevant donor-specific TCRbeta repertoire. Biological reproducibility was not directly addressed, but technical replication error appeared minimal.

This specimen was Tregs from blood, taken before the transplant. The genes are TRBV6-5 and TRBJ2-2; D is unclear. The clonotype originates from a human donor who received a combined kidney and bone marrow transplant. CDR3 nucleotides: TGTGCCAGCACCAAATACCGCAGCGGGGAGCTGTTTTTT. It yields the protein CASTKYRSGELFF.